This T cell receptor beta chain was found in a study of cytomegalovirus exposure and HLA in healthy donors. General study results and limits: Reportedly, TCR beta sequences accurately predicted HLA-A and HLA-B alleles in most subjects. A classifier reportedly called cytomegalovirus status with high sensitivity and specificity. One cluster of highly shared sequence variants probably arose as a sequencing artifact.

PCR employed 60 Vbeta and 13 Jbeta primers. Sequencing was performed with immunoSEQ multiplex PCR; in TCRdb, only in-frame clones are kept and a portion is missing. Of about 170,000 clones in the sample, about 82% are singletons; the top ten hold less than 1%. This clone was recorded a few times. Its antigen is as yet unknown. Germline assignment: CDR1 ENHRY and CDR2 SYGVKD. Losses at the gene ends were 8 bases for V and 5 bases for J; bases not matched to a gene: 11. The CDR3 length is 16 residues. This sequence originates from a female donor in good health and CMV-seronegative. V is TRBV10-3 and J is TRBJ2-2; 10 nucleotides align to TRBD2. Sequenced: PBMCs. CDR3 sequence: CAISGATSGVTGELFF. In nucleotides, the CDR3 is TGTGCCATCTCGGGGGCCACTAGCGGGGTAACCGGGGAGCTGTTTTTT.